This TCR beta chain was obtained from a study of shared clonotypes between healthy human individuals. CDR3 length equals 14 residues. The ends were cut back, 0 bases at V and 2 bases at J, with 7 bases in the middle. Per the germline V gene, CDR1 is WNHNN and CDR2 is SYGVQD (reference sequence). Authors' data handling: Filtering differed because ImmunoSEQ produced junction-only sequences that carried no quality scores. Only in-frame clones appear in the TCRdb table, and some are missing; sequencing was by immunoSEQ multiplex PCR. The DNA was the basis for D and trimming; V, J and clone size are from that table. The table records about 2,500,000 clones, around 94% of them present only once. CD4+ cells underwent separation, giving CD45RA+ naive and CD45RA-negative memory subsets.

This chain links TRBV10-1 with TRBJ1-2; D gene ambiguous. The source material was naive CD4+ T cells sorted from blood. Indicated subset: CD45RA+ positively selected. The TCR comes from a man aged 18 to 30 in good health. CDR3 coding DNA: TGCGCCAGCAGTGAGTCGGCCGGGAACTATGGCTACACCTTC. It translates to CASSESAGNYGYTF.